The 26 T cell receptor beta chains below were found in one sample sequenced in a study of blood T cells in healthy people across ages. PCR was performed a second time for about 6 to 12 cycles using a sample-barcoded 5' primer and a J-beta primer mix. A single record per CDR3 protein comes from TCRdb applying MiXCR to the 5' RACE reads. The sample has roughly 1.5 million distinct CDR3 sequences; roughly 43% are singletons. Sequenced sample: blood. These receptors originate from a woman aged 18 to 35 in good health.

This chain connects TRBV27 to TRBJ1-2; D gene unclear. Looked up from germline, CDR1 is MNHEY and CDR2 is SMNVEV (reference sequence). Trimming cost V 5 bases and J 0 bases, with 13 bases left between them. The CDR3 length is 15 residues. The CDR3 DNA sequence: TGTGCCAGCAGTCACGGACCGCCACCTAACTATGGCTACACCTTC. Encoded protein: CASSHGPPPNYGYTF.

The chain combines TRBV7-8 with TRBJ1-2; D uncertain. Germline assignment: CDR1 SGHVS and CDR2 FQNEAQ. CDR3 length equals 13 residues. Trimming shortened V by 5 bases and J by 7 bases, and 14 bases separated the two germline ends. In DNA, the CDR3 is TGTGCCAGCAGCCCCCTTCGACTATCTGGCTACACCTTC. It specifies CASSPLRLSGYTF.

The chain uses TRBV29-1 and TRBJ1-1, with a possible D match to TRBD1 (5 bases). V lost 3 bases and J 0 bases, leaving 11 bases between the germline ends. The germline V gene encodes CDR1 SQVTM and CDR2 ANQGSEA. The CDR3 consists of 14 residues. CDR3 DNA: TGCAGCGTTGAGGGCAGGGTAATGAACACTGAAGCTTTCTTT. This sequence encodes CSVEGRVMNTEAFF.

This rearrangement joins TRBV11-2 to TRBJ1-1; 7 positions agree with TRBD1. Looked up from germline, CDR1 is SGHAT and CDR2 is FQNNGV. After removal of 5 bases from V and 6 bases from J, the junction contained 12 bases not matched to a gene. The length of the CDR3 is 15 residues. The CDR3 nucleotides are TGTGCCAGCAGCCCGCTTACCGACAGGGTACCTGAAGCTTTCTTT. It codes for CASSPLTDRVPEAFF.

The chain has TRBV6-6 and TRBJ1-1, with no clear D. CDR1 is MNHNY, CDR2 SVGAGI, per germline (reference sequence). V lost 2 bases and J lost 5, with 9 bases in between. This CDR3 spans 13 amino acids. CDR3 region: CASSYNAPTEAFF. The CDR3 bases are TGTGCCAGCAGTTACAACGCTCCGACTGAAGCTTTCTTT.

The CDR3 nucleotides are TGTGCCAGTGAGTGGGGGGGGGACAATGAGCAGTTCTTC. Its translation: CASEWGGDNEQFF. V and J are TRBV2 and TRBJ2-1, with 7 bases that match TRBD2. CDR3 length: 13 residues. Germline loops: CDR1 SNHLY, CDR2 FYNNEI. V lost 9 bases, J lost 5 bases, and 7 bases stayed unmatched.

V and J are TRBV7-6 and TRBJ1-6; 7 bases match TRBD1. In germline, CDR1 is SGHVS, CDR2 FNYEAQ. V lost 4 bases to trimming and J lost 9 bases; unmatched junction nucleotides: 6. The CDR3 is 14 amino acids. CDR3 sequence reads: CASSSTGLSSPLHF. CDR3 bases: TGTGCCAGCAGCTCGACAGGGTTAAGTTCACCCCTCCACTTT.

CDR3 DNA sequence: TGTGCCAGCAGGAAGGGACAGAATAAGTACGAGCAGTACTTC. It translates to CASRKGQNKYEQYF. The rearrangement uses TRBV12-3 or TRBV12-4 and TRBJ2-7; 7 nucleotides align to TRBD1. The CDR3 is made up of 14 amino acids. The V segment lost 6 bases and the J segment 4 bases; nucleotides outside the gene matches: 9.

This chain uses TRBV7-9 with TRBJ2-4, with 10 nucleotides matching TRBD2. The CDR3 spans 14 residues. V lost 4 bases to trimming and J lost 4 bases; unmatched junction nucleotides: 1. Germline values: CDR1 SEHNR, CDR2 FQNEAQ (reference sequence). The CDR3 loop reads CASSSSGGKNIQYF. CDR3 bases: TGTGCCAGCAGCTCTAGCGGGGGTAAAAACATTCAGTACTTC. The variable domain in full, completed from reference TRBV7-9 and TRBJ2-4, reads DTGVSQNPRHKITKRGQNVTFRCDPISEHNRLYWYRQTLGQGPEFLTYFQNEAQLEKSRLLSDRFSAERPKGSFSTLEIQRTEQGDSAMYLCASSSSGGKNIQYFGAGTRLSVL.

Notes on this clonotype: At one of its ends the junction is not consistent with the germline gene, which may arise from a read error. The chain joins TRBV12-3 or TRBV12-4 to TRBJ2-1; 9 bases are a match to TRBD2. This CDR3 has 16 amino acids. This CDR3 reads CASSFVAGDLYNGQFF. CDR3 bases: TGTGCCAGCAGTTTCGTAGCGGGAGATTTGTACAATGGGCAGTTCTTC.

In its sample, this clonotype was seen a few times. V usage is TRBV7-2 and J usage is TRBJ2-5, with TRBD2 matching over 13 bases. Germline-derived CDR1 and CDR2 are SGHTA and FQGNSA. This CDR3 region has 16 residues. V was pared by 4 bases and J by 1 base, with 3 bases of the junction left unmatched. As DNA, the CDR3 is TGTGCCAGCAGCTCGACTAGCGGGGGGTTCCAAGAGACCCAGTACTTC. Translation gives CASSSTSGGFQETQYF.

This clonotype was found many times. This sequence joins TRBV12-3 or TRBV12-4 and TRBJ2-3; D is unclear. Trimming removed 3 bases from V and 2 bases from J, with 9 bases in between. The CDR3 contains 14 residues. CDR3 sequence (DNA): TGTGCCAGCAGTTTCGGCGGATTCACAGATACGCAGTATTTT. Residues: CASSFGGFTDTQYF.

The gene calls are TRBV20-1 and TRBJ2-2; a weak D match, TRBD1 (6 bases). The CDR3 runs 14 residues. Germline CDR1 reads DFQATT; CDR2 reads SNEGSKA (reference sequence). Trimming took 3 bases from V and 3 from J, leaving 11 bases between them. For the CDR3, the DNA is TGCAGTGCTAGGGACAGCAAGTACACCGGGGAGCTGTTTTTT. Amino acids: CSARDSKYTGELFF.

The count of this clonotype is one. Sequence at one end of the junction differs from germline and may be a read error. The V and J genes are TRBV15 and TRBJ2-5, with D uncertain. The length of the CDR3 is 13 residues. Germline loops: CDR1 LNHNV, CDR2 YYDKDF (reference sequence). The CDR3 coding sequence is TGTACCACCAGCAGTGACTTTTACAATGAGCAGTACTTC. As protein: CTTSSDFYNEQYF.

Only a few counts were recorded for this clonotype. The chain links TRBV4-1 to TRBJ2-2, with D uncertain. The CDR3 loop spans 14 amino acids. CDR1 and CDR2 (germline): MGHRA, YSYEKL. The germline V and J ends were trimmed by 2 bases and 5 bases, with 9 bases remaining between them. Written as DNA, the CDR3 is TGCGCCAGCAGCCAACTATCCGGGACCGGGGAGCTGTTTTTT. Protein product: CASSQLSGTGELFF.

This clonotype was counted between two and nine times. The J gene is TRBJ1-1, the V gene TRBV7-2, with D maybe TRBD1 (6 bases). CDR3 length equals 14 residues. CDR1 is SGHTA and CDR2 is FQGNSA in the germline V gene. V gave up 1 base and J gave up 11 bases, with 17 bases separating them. Here the CDR3 DNA reads TGTGCCAGCAGCTTAGGGGGGAAGGGGGTGGATGCTTTCTTT. It codes for CASSLGGKGVDAFF.

The rearrangement uses TRBV6-2 or TRBV6-3 and TRBJ2-1; 9 bases align to TRBD2. The CDR3 totals 17 residues. V trimming: 6 bases; J trimming: 1 base; junction bases outside the gene matches: 10. In germline, CDR1 is MNHEY, CDR2 SVGEGT. DNA of the CDR3: TGTGCCAGCAGACAGATTTTAGCGGGAGAGTCCTACAATGAGCAGTTCTTC. Encoded protein: CASRQILAGESYNEQFF.

With regard to this clonotype: A clone one base away is much larger, so this may be a read error. The chain combines TRBV20-1 with TRBJ1-5; 10 bases agree with TRBD1. This CDR3 has 13 amino acids. Germline V CDR1 and CDR2: DFQATT, SNEGSKA (reference sequence). V trimming: 3 bases; J trimming: 6 bases; junction bases outside the gene matches: 2. CDR3 region: CSARGDRGQPQHF. The CDR3 DNA sequence: TGCAGTGCTAGGGGGGACAGGGGTCAGCCCCAGCATTTT.

The rearrangement links TRBV4-3 to TRBJ2-1; 8 bases line up with TRBD2. The length of the CDR3 is 18 residues. Unmatched junction bases numbered 21, after V lost 7 bases and J lost 7 bases. Germline V gene lookup returns CDR1 LGHNA and CDR2 YSLEER. The CDR3 spells CASNQEPTARGAANEQFF. DNA of the CDR3: TGCGCCAGCAACCAGGAACCCACGGCGCGGGGGGCGGCAAATGAGCAGTTCTTC.

The table lists this clonotype with a few counts. The chain links TRBV12-3 or TRBV12-4 to TRBJ2-5; maybe TRBD1 (5 bases). The V and J ends lost 6 bases and 0 bases respectively, with 14 bases between them. This CDR3 is built from 15 residues. CDR3 sequence (DNA): TGTGCCAGCAGATCAGGGCAGTCGTACCAAGAGACCCAGTACTTC. Its protein product is CASRSGQSYQETQYF.

This chain's CDR3 is CATSRFSGAGNEQYF. The CDR3 DNA is TGTGCCACCAGCAGATTTAGCGGGGCCGGTAATGAGCAGTACTTC. V and J are TRBV15 and TRBJ2-7, with TRBD2 matching 8 bases. From germline, CDR1 is LNHNV and CDR2 YYDKDF (reference sequence). This CDR3 comprises 15 residues. Trimming at V came to 2 bases and at J to 7 bases, leaving 10 bases not matched to a gene.

The chain is built from TRBV7-9 and TRBJ2-1, with 11 bases identical to TRBD2. The CDR3 runs to 16 residues. The ends lost 5 bases at V and 4 bases at J; junction bases unmatched: 7. Germline V CDR1 and CDR2: SEHNR, FQNEAQ (reference sequence). The CDR3 DNA reads TGTGCCAGCAGCGTACAAACTAGCGGGGGTTACAATGAGCAGTTCTTC. Its translation is CASSVQTSGGYNEQFF.

The CDR3 nucleotides read TGCGCCAGCAGCCAAGAAGCGGGAGTGGTTTCGGGATACAATGAGCAGTTCTTC. It encodes CASSQEAGVVSGYNEQFF. The chain is built from TRBV4-3 and TRBJ2-1; TRBD2 agrees at 8 bases. The CDR3 spans 18 residues. Germline V gives CDR1 LGHNA, CDR2 YSLEER. The J segment lost 4 bases and the V segment lost 0 bases, leaving 11 bases of the junction unmatched.

This rearrangement joins TRBV20-1 to TRBJ1-2; the D is unclear. The germline CDR1 and CDR2 sequences are DFQATT and SNEGSKA (reference sequence). This CDR3 region has 10 residues. CDR3 DNA sequence: TGCAAGGCAGCTAACTATGGCTACACCTTC. Its translation: CKAANYGYTF.

This chain joins TRBV9 and TRBJ2-4; 10 bases are a match to TRBD2. Germline V gives CDR1 SGDLS, CDR2 YYNGEE. Trimming took 4 bases from V and 8 from J; bases not matched to a gene: 9. The CDR3 runs to 15 residues. CDR3: CASSLSGGARDIQYF. The CDR3, as DNA: TGTGCCAGCAGCTTAAGCGGGGGGGCCAGGGACATTCAGTACTTC.

This clonotype was seen just once. The chain employs TRBV6-5 and TRBJ2-1; perhaps TRBD1 as D (5 bases). The J call may be wrong; the DNA end is better matched by TRBJ2-7. Germline assignment: CDR1 MNHEY and CDR2 SVGAGI. The CDR3 runs 15 residues. CDR3 coding DNA: TGTGCCAGCAGTTATGTCAGGGTGGGCTCCAATGAGCAGTACTTC. Its protein is CASSYVRVGSNEQYF.